This paragraph reports one T cell receptor beta chain. Antigen unknown. This sample was included in a study of T-cell memory formation after mild COVID-19. General study results and limits: There were some responding clones in pre-infection memory, which suggested that cross-reactive memory had joined. The CD4+ clones that contracted clustered mainly within CM and EM, and the CD8+ clones concentrated in EMRA.

In TCRdb, the 5' RACE reads were re-called with MiXCR into one record per CDR3 protein. The sample lists about half a million distinct CDR3 sequences; about 20% were seen once. Material for sequencing was PBMCs or a T cell subset sorted from them (not recorded which). This receptor was taken from an adult woman who had mild COVID-19 (a few samples of this study predate the infection). Cell type and time point are not known.

This CDR3 is CASSLAPRERDTQYF. The CDR3 DNA reads as TGTGCCAGCAGCTTAGCCCCTAGGGAGAGAGATACGCAGTATTTT. The rearrangement uses TRBV7-9 and TRBJ2-3; possible D gene TRBD2, 5 bases. Germline assignment: CDR1 SEHNR and CDR2 FQNEAQ (reference sequence). CDR3 length: 15 residues. Trimming removed 0 bases at V and 5 bases at J, with 12 bases between.